The entry that follows covers one T cell receptor beta chain sequence. This record belongs to a study of blood T cell repertoires in COVID-19. The wider study: Both acute and convalescent COVID-19 samples were obtained from the United States, Italy and Spain. Sources were T cells, B-cell-depleted T cells, or PBMCs; the material itself was cDNA or gDNA.

Per the original data handling: Nucleated cell number was recorded as an estimate derived from reference gene primer amplification. TCRdb's copy holds only in-frame clones and misses some; the assay was immunoSEQ multiplex PCR. Clone size and V and J calls were adopted from that table, with D and trimming inferred from the DNA. Of tens of thousands of clones in the sample, about 83% were seen once. This CDR3 has 16 residues. Trimming left V 4 bases short and J 3 bases short, with 16 bases between. The germline V gene has CDR1 MDHEN and CDR2 SYDVKM. The J gene is TRBJ1-5, the V gene TRBV28, with D possibly being TRBD1 (5 bases). The TCR was taken from a woman in her sixties with COVID-19, enrolled during active disease. Input material: peripheral blood. The DNA for the CDR3 is TGTGCCAGCAGTTACCCTGGGGGGATCAACAATCAGCCCCAGCATTTT. This codes for CASSYPGGINNQPQHF.